The 8 T cell receptor beta chains below were found in one sample sequenced in a study of blood T cell repertoires in COVID-19. Some clones are missing from TCRdb's copy, which holds only in-frame ones; the method was immunoSEQ multiplex PCR. The table includes about 27,000 clones, roughly 90% detected once. The specimen was peripheral blood. The receptors were sampled from a human donor in a cohort sampled during active COVID-19.

The rearrangement uses TRBV19 and TRBJ2-2, with D possibly matching TRBD1 (5 bases). Germline CDR1 reads LNHDA; CDR2 reads SQIVND (reference sequence). Trimming shortened V by 7 bases and J by 3 bases, and 15 bases separated the two germline ends. The CDR3 runs 15 residues. CDR3 amino acids: CASTHRRADTGELFF. In DNA, the CDR3 is TGTGCCAGTACGCATCGCAGGGCCGACACCGGGGAGCTGTTTTTT.

J is TRBJ2-2 and V is TRBV2, with 7 bases fitting TRBD1. The CDR3 runs 15 residues. V was clipped by 7 bases and J by 4 bases; unmatched bases: 9. Germline V gene data show CDR1 as SNHLY and CDR2 as FYNNEI. CDR3 loop: CASKVGGAGTGELFF. DNA of the CDR3: TGTGCCAGCAAAGTAGGGGGCGCGGGCACCGGGGAGCTGTTTTTT.

The sample holds a few counts of this clone. The rearrangement uses TRBV30 and TRBJ2-7; D uncertain. Germline CDR1 GTSNPN, CDR2 SVGIG (reference sequence). CDR3 length equals 8 residues. This CDR3 reads CPRYEQYF. The CDR3, as DNA: TGTCCTCGGTACGAGCAGTACTTC.

The genes are TRBV15 and TRBJ2-4, with 10 bases fitting TRBD1. Germline-derived CDR1 and CDR2 are LNHNV and YYDKDF (reference sequence). J gave up 9 bases and V 3 bases, and 8 bases lay outside the gene matches. The CDR3 loop spans 15 amino acids. The CDR3 DNA sequence: TGTGCCACCAGCAGGGACAGGGGGGGGTATGGCATTCAGTACTTC. It yields the protein CATSRDRGGYGIQYF.

V is TRBV19 and J is TRBJ2-5; D unresolved. The CDR3 length is 14 residues. V was shortened by 10 bases and J by 2 bases, with 17 bases between the two germline ends. Germline V gene data show CDR1 as LNHDA and CDR2 as SQIVND (reference sequence). This chain's CDR3 is CATRSPNSQETQYF. The CDR3 bases are TGTGCCACCAGGTCCCCTAACAGTCAAGAGACCCAGTACTTC.

This clone was seen a single time. The chain recombines TRBV4-2 with TRBJ2-1; no firm D call. V dropped 2 bases and J dropped 9 bases, with 20 bases sitting between them. Germline-derived CDR1 and CDR2 are LGHNA and YNFKEQ. The CDR3 consists of 16 residues. The CDR3 loop is CASSQLYIISIGEQFF. Here the CDR3 DNA reads TGTGCCAGCAGCCAACTTTATATTATCTCGATCGGTGAGCAGTTCTTC.

This CDR3 reads CATSRDHSDSFGDTQYF. The CDR3 coding sequence is TGTGCCACCAGCAGAGATCACTCCGACTCGTTCGGCGATACGCAGTATTTT. The chain has TRBV15 and TRBJ2-3, with unresolved D. CDR3 length: 17 residues. Trimming left V 0 bases short and J 6 bases short, with 19 bases between. Germline-derived CDR1 and CDR2 are LNHNV and YYDKDF (reference sequence).

The chain is built from TRBV19 and TRBJ1-3, with 8 bases matching TRBD1. V dropped 3 bases and J dropped 0; count of bases not matched to a gene: 4. Germline loops: CDR1 LNHDA, CDR2 SQIVND (reference sequence). The CDR3 loop spans 16 amino acids. The CDR3 loop is CASSIGTGSSGNTIYF. The CDR3 DNA sequence: TGTGCCAGTAGTATCGGGACAGGCAGCTCTGGAAACACCATATATTTT.